These 10 T cell receptor beta chains originate from one sample sequenced in a study of OX40 agonist ivuxolimab in advanced cancers. Some clones are missing from TCRdb's copy, which holds only in-frame ones; the method was immunoSEQ multiplex PCR. The data contain tens of thousands of clones, 86% of them singletons. This specimen was CD4+ or CD8+ T cells sorted from blood, taken in a trial of the OX40 agonist ivuxolimab. Receptors were obtained from an adult with an advanced solid tumor such as melanoma, head and neck, liver or kidney cancer.

This chain uses TRBV12-5 with TRBJ2-2, with 9 bases that match TRBD1. Germline CDR1 is LGHNT and CDR2 is FRNRAP. V shed 0 bases, J shed 3 bases, and the junction held 5 bases outside the gene matches. The CDR3 covers 17 residues. CDR3 in DNA: TGTGCTAGTGGTTTGGTTCCCCGGGACAGGGACACCGGGGAGCTGTTTTTT. Protein product: CASGLVPRDRDTGELFF.

The CDR3 DNA follows: TGTGCCAGCAGTGAGTATCGCTTGAATGAGCAGTTCTTC. It yields the protein CASSEYRLNEQFF. The rearrangement links TRBV6-5 to TRBJ2-1; D is unclear. From germline, CDR1 is MNHEY and CDR2 SVGAGI. This CDR3 has 13 amino acids. The germline V and J ends were trimmed by 5 bases and 7 bases, with 12 bases remaining between them.

V usage is TRBV6-5 and J usage is TRBJ1-2; TRBD1 aligns across 10 bases. Germline CDR1 and CDR2: MNHEY and SVGAGI. Trimming took 0 bases from V and 6 from J; bases not matched to a gene: 4. The CDR3 spans 15 residues. CDR3 protein: CASSYSTGGSDGYTF. The CDR3 bases are TGTGCCAGCAGTTACTCGACAGGGGGCAGTGATGGCTACACCTTC.

The chain uses TRBV10-2 and TRBJ2-3; 7 nucleotides align to TRBD2. CDR3 size: 19 residues. Germline CDR1 and CDR2: WSHSY and SAAADI. V shed 0 bases and J 2 bases; nucleotides not matched to a gene: 14. The DNA for the CDR3 is TGCGCCAGCAGTGAGTCCGGGTCAGCGATTCGACTAGCCACAGATACGCAGTATTTT. Translated: CASSESGSAIRLATDTQYF.

This chain connects TRBV15 to TRBJ1-5; TRBD1 agrees at 7 bases. Germline CDR1 is LNHNV and CDR2 is YYDKDF (reference sequence). J gave up 2 bases and V 3 bases, and 7 bases lay outside the gene matches. The CDR3 loop spans 16 amino acids. CDR3 residues: CATSSYRGYGNQPQHF. Here the CDR3 DNA reads TGTGCCACCAGCAGCTACAGGGGTTACGGCAATCAGCCCCAGCATTTT.

This chain links TRBV28 with TRBJ2-3; 7 nucleotides agree with TRBD2. The trim removed 2 bases at V and 3 bases at J, leaving 2 bases unmatched. This CDR3 has 14 amino acids. Germline V gives CDR1 MDHEN, CDR2 SYDVKM. CDR3: CASSLGEGTDTQYF. The CDR3 DNA reads as TGTGCCAGCAGTTTAGGGGAGGGGACAGATACGCAGTATTTT.

This chain links TRBV27 with TRBJ2-2, with D possibly being TRBD2 (5 bases). Trimming left V 6 bases short and J 6 bases short, with 11 bases between. Germline V gene data show CDR1 as MNHEY and CDR2 as SMNVEV (reference sequence). The length of the CDR3 is 13 residues. In nucleotides, the CDR3 is TGTGCCAGCAGCCTCATCGGGGCCGGGGAGCTGTTTTTT. Its protein is CASSLIGAGELFF.

V is TRBV9 and J is TRBJ2-5; D is perhaps TRBD2 (6 bases). This CDR3 region has 14 residues. V shed 1 base and J shed 3 bases, with 10 bases lying between them. CDR1 and CDR2 from the germline V gene are SGDLS and YYNGEE. The DNA of the CDR3 is TGTGCCAGCAGCGTATCAGGAGGGGAAGAGACCCAGTACTTC. This codes for CASSVSGGEETQYF.

Judged by abundance, this clone is medium-sized (0.01 to 0.1%). The chain is built from TRBV4-1 and TRBJ2-7; D uncertain. Trimming shortened V by 1 base and J by 0 bases, and 4 bases separated the two germline ends. This CDR3 has 13 residues. Germline loops: CDR1 MGHRA, CDR2 YSYEKL. The CDR3 sequence: CASSQAHSYEQYF. CDR3 DNA: TGCGCCAGCAGCCAAGCCCACTCCTACGAGCAGTACTTC.

The chain recombines TRBV7-3 with TRBJ1-2, with D tentatively TRBD1 (5 bases). Trimming removed 2 bases from V and 4 bases from J, with 14 bases in between. CDR3 length: 15 amino acids. The germline CDR1 and CDR2 sequences are SGHTA and FQGTGA. The CDR3 DNA reads as TGTGCCAGCAGCTTAGGAACGGGTCAGGGCTATGGCTACACCTTC. The encoded protein is CASSLGTGQGYGYTF.